Following are 26 T cell receptor beta chains from one sample sequenced in a study of blood T cells in healthy people across ages. A J-beta primer mix and a sample-barcoded 5' primer were used in a second PCR of about 7 to 12 cycles. TCRdb fed the 5' RACE reads into MiXCR, producing one record per CDR3 protein. The sample yields approximately 800,000 distinct CDR3 sequences, approximately 67% seen once. Material for sequencing was blood. The source of these receptors is a man in his thirties or forties in good health.

V is TRBV10-2 and J is TRBJ2-3; 8 nucleotides match TRBD2. V was clipped by 8 bases and J by 2 bases; unmatched bases: 6. Germline assignment: CDR1 WSHSY and CDR2 SAAADI. The CDR3 is 14 residues long. The CDR3 region is CASREGGHTDTQYF. CDR3 bases: TGCGCCAGCCGGGAGGGGGGGCACACAGATACGCAGTATTTT.

This sequence joins TRBV27 and TRBJ2-7; 7 nucleotides match TRBD1. This CDR3 has 15 residues. V dropped 2 bases and J dropped 5; count of bases not matched to a gene: 9. Germline-derived CDR1 and CDR2 are MNHEY and SMNVEV (reference sequence). For the CDR3, the DNA is TGTGCCAGCAGTTTAGAGGGACAGCTCCTGGACGAGCAGTACTTC. Translated: CASSLEGQLLDEQYF.

This chain uses TRBV2 with TRBJ2-2, with D possibly matching TRBD1 (6 bases). V was clipped by 6 bases and J by 6 bases, with 14 bases between them. The CDR3 contains 14 residues. Germline V gene lookup returns CDR1 SNHLY and CDR2 FYNNEI. The CDR3 DNA reads as TGTGCCAGCAGCACCACAGGGACGGCCGGGGAGCTGTTTTTT. Its protein product is CASSTTGTAGELFF.

The chain recombines TRBV6-2 or TRBV6-3 with TRBJ1-2; D might be TRBD1 (6 bases). The CDR3 is 14 amino acids. The V gene's germline CDR1 is MNHEY and CDR2 SVGEGT. The V gene lost 5 bases and the J gene lost 8 bases, with 18 bases spanning the gap. Here the CDR3 DNA reads TGTGCCAGCAGTATGAGTTCGGGGGCGCGGGGCTACACCTTC. Translating it yields CASSMSSGARGYTF.

This chain links TRBV6-2 or TRBV6-3 with TRBJ2-3, with a weak D call TRBD2 (6 bases). Germline V gives CDR1 MNHEY, CDR2 SVGEGT. With 6 bases removed from V and 7 bases from J, the gap between germline ends came to 14 bases. This CDR3 contains 13 residues. The CDR3 coding sequence is TGTGCCAGCAGCCTGTCCCGGGAGCATACGCAGTATTTT. Amino acids: CASSLSREHTQYF.

This sequence joins TRBV25-1 and TRBJ2-1; TRBD1 might be the D (6 bases). Trimming left V 10 bases short and J 6 bases short, with 13 bases between. The germline V gene has CDR1 MGHDK and CDR2 SYGVNS. This CDR3 contains 12 residues. CDR3 loop: CATSTGFNEQFF. CDR3 in DNA: TGTGCCACCTCGACAGGCTTCAATGAGCAGTTCTTC.

This rearrangement joins TRBV2 to TRBJ1-2; 7 nucleotides line up with TRBD1. CDR1 is SNHLY, CDR2 FYNNEI, per germline. The CDR3 extends over 14 amino acids. Trimming took 3 bases from V and 4 from J; bases not matched to a gene: 5. CDR3 sequence: CASSEGQLSYGYTF. The CDR3 DNA sequence: TGTGCCAGCAGTGAGGGACAGTTGAGCTATGGCTACACCTTC.

The chain links TRBV7-2 to TRBJ2-5; 9 nucleotides agree with TRBD2. CDR1 SGHTA and CDR2 FQGNSA come from the germline V gene. The CDR3 covers 16 residues. The J segment lost 1 base and the V segment lost 1 base, leaving 4 bases of the junction unmatched. Written as DNA, the CDR3 is TGTGCCAGCAGCTTAGTAGCGGGGGAGACCCAAGAGACCCAGTACTTC. It is translated as CASSLVAGETQETQYF. The full variable domain, in which reference TRBV7-2 and TRBJ2-5 provide the parts outside the CDR3, is GAGVSQSPSNKVTEKGKDVELRCDPISGHTALYWYRQSLGQGLEFLIYFQGNSAPDKSGLPSDRFSAERTGGSVSTLTIQRTQQEDSAVYLCASSLVAGETQETQYFGPGTRLLVL.

The chain couples TRBV9 to TRBJ2-7, with 7 bases matching TRBD1. The CDR3 sequence is 15 residues long. Germline V gives CDR1 SGDLS, CDR2 YYNGEE. Trimming cost V 3 bases and J 2 bases; bases outside gene matches: 8. This CDR3 reads CASSASTGVPYEQYF. The CDR3 coding sequence is TGTGCCAGCAGCGCATCTACAGGGGTTCCCTACGAGCAGTACTTC.

At least ten counts were recorded for this clonotype. The J gene is TRBJ1-4, the V gene TRBV20-1, with D possibly matching TRBD1 (5 bases). This CDR3 region has 15 residues. V was cut by 0 bases and J by 3 bases, with 11 bases left in between. CDR1 and CDR2 (germline): DFQATT, SNEGSKA (reference sequence). The CDR3 here is CSARDGGVANEKLFF. CDR3 nucleotide sequence: TGCAGTGCTAGAGATGGGGGGGTAGCTAATGAAAAACTGTTTTTT.

This clonotype was seen just once. This chain connects TRBV11-1 to TRBJ1-2; 8 bases map to TRBD1. V was pared by 5 bases and J by 6 bases, with 8 bases of the junction left unmatched. The CDR3 has 14 amino acids. Germline lookup yields CDR1 SGHAT and CDR2 FQDESV (reference sequence). The CDR3 region is CASSLRTGKDGYTF. CDR3 DNA: TGTGCCAGCAGCCTACGGACAGGGAAAGATGGCTACACCTTC.

The V call is TRBV2, the J call TRBJ2-3; no definite D call. Germline CDR1 SNHLY, CDR2 FYNNEI. This CDR3 has 14 residues. Between the trimmed V and J ends, which lost 3 bases and 2 bases, there was a span of 9 bases. Here the CDR3 reads CASSDVLFTDTQYF. The CDR3 DNA reads as TGTGCCAGCAGTGACGTCCTTTTCACAGATACGCAGTATTTT.

V gene TRBV7-9 combines with J gene TRBJ1-2; 10 nucleotides agree with TRBD1. From germline, CDR1 is SEHNR and CDR2 FQNEAQ (reference sequence). The CDR3 covers 14 residues. The J segment lost 7 bases and the V segment lost 6 bases, leaving 8 bases of the junction unmatched. CDR3 residues: CASSTGTGVSGYTF. CDR3 in DNA: TGTGCCAGCAGTACAGGGACAGGGGTGTCTGGCTACACCTTC. The whole variable domain, filled in from reference TRBV7-9 and TRBJ1-2, reads DTGVSQNPRHKITKRGQNVTFRCDPISEHNRLYWYRQTLGQGPEFLTYFQNEAQLEKSRLLSDRFSAERPKGSFSTLEIQRTEQGDSAMYLCASSTGTGVSGYTFGSGTRLTVV.

This clonotype was counted only a few times. The J gene is TRBJ2-7, the V gene TRBV7-2, with D tentatively TRBD1 (5 bases). The CDR3 is 14 amino acids. The V end lost 0 bases, the J end lost 3 bases, and 9 bases lay between the germline ends. Germline V gene lookup returns CDR1 SGHTA and CDR2 FQGNSA. The CDR3, as DNA: TGTGCCAGCAGCTTAGCAATGGGGCACTACGAGCAGTACTTC. Its protein product is CASSLAMGHYEQYF.

CDR3: CASSQRQTQPQHF. Written as DNA, the CDR3 is TGTGCCAGCAGCCAGAGACAGACACAGCCCCAGCATTTT. The chain carries TRBV12-3 or TRBV12-4 and TRBJ1-5, with D tentatively TRBD1 (5 bases). The CDR3 is made up of 13 amino acids. The V and J ends lost 6 bases and 7 bases respectively, with 13 bases between them.

The rearrangement joins TRBV7-8 to TRBJ1-5; TRBD1 is a possible D gene (5 bases). The CDR3 contains 14 residues. The V gene's germline CDR1 is SGHVS and CDR2 FQNEAQ. V shed 4 bases and J shed 9 bases, with 16 bases lying between them. This CDR3 reads CASSSGNAGGPQHF. The CDR3 DNA reads as TGTGCCAGCAGCTCCGGGAACGCGGGGGGGCCCCAGCATTTT.

The gene calls are TRBV6-2 or TRBV6-3 and TRBJ1-5, with 7 nucleotides matching TRBD1. CDR3 size: 14 residues. V lost 4 bases to trimming and J lost 5 bases; unmatched junction nucleotides: 5. Germline V gene sequence: CDR1 MNHEY, CDR2 SVGEGT. CDR3 sequence reads: CASSFRGTDQPQHF. DNA for the CDR3: TGTGCCAGCAGTTTCAGGGGGACGGATCAGCCCCAGCATTTT.

The chain carries TRBV5-1 and TRBJ1-1, with TRBD1 matching over 9 bases. Germline CDR1 and CDR2: SGHRS and YFSETQ. This CDR3 contains 13 residues. The J segment lost 8 bases and the V segment lost 4 bases, leaving 6 bases of the junction unmatched. CDR3 residues: CASSPTDRGEAFF. The CDR3 bases are TGCGCCAGCAGCCCGACGGACAGGGGAGAAGCTTTCTTT.

The chain joins TRBV18 to TRBJ2-3; D may be TRBD1 or TRBD2 (5 bases each). Deletions cut 3 bases from V and 1 base from J, with 11 bases between. From germline, CDR1 is KGHSH and CDR2 LQKENI. This CDR3 is 15 amino acids long. The CDR3 DNA is TGTGCCAGCTCACCGAGCGTGGGACGCACAGATACGCAGTATTTT. Its protein product is CASSPSVGRTDTQYF.

In its sample, this clonotype was seen a few times. The chain couples TRBV10-3 to TRBJ2-5; maybe TRBD1 (6 bases). The V end was cut by 3 bases, the J end by 5 bases, with 10 bases between. Germline V gives CDR1 ENHRY, CDR2 SYGVKD. The CDR3 is made up of 13 amino acids. In DNA, the CDR3 is TGTGCCATCAGTGATCAGGGGCGCGAGACCCAGTACTTC. This codes for CAISDQGRETQYF.

This clonotype was observed once. The gene calls are TRBV20-1 and TRBJ2-7; 8 bases are a match to TRBD2. CDR1 DFQATT and CDR2 SNEGSKA come from the germline V gene (reference sequence). The CDR3 loop spans 15 amino acids. V shed 3 bases, J shed 5 bases, and the junction held 12 bases outside the gene matches. This chain's CDR3 is CSASGGRGTSDEQYF. The CDR3 coding sequence is TGCAGTGCTAGTGGCGGCCGGGGGACTAGTGACGAGCAGTACTTC.

This clonotype was seen a few times. This chain links TRBV7-2 with TRBJ2-4; D gene unclear. The CDR3 consists of 17 residues. CDR1 is SGHTA and CDR2 is FQGNSA in the germline V gene. The germline V and J ends were trimmed by 1 base and 0 bases, with 13 bases remaining between them. The CDR3 loop reads CASSLEGSLVAKNIQYF. CDR3 sequence (DNA): TGTGCCAGCAGCTTAGAAGGCAGTTTGGTAGCCAAAAACATTCAGTACTTC.

V gene TRBV4-1 combines with J gene TRBJ2-6; the D is unclear. Between the trimmed V and J ends, which lost 1 base and 0 bases, there was a span of 7 bases. CDR1 and CDR2 from the germline V gene are MGHRA and YSYEKL. The CDR3 runs to 16 residues. The CDR3 DNA follows: TGCGCCAGCAGCCAAGGACATACCTCTGGGGCCAACGTCCTGACTTTC. It specifies CASSQGHTSGANVLTF.

This clonotype was picked up a small number of times. CDR3 DNA: TGCACCCTGATCGGGGGAGCGAACTATGGCTACACCTTC. Protein sequence: CTLIGGANYGYTF. This chain uses TRBV20-1 with TRBJ1-2, with TRBD1 as a possible D gene (5 bases). The germline V gene has CDR1 DFQATT and CDR2 SNEGSKA (reference sequence). The CDR3 length is 13 residues.

The genes are TRBV6-2 or TRBV6-3 and TRBJ2-1, with 9 bases aligning to TRBD1. V lost 4 bases to trimming and J lost 6 bases; unmatched junction nucleotides: 4. There are 14 residues in the CDR3. Germline V gives CDR1 MNHEY, CDR2 SVGEGT. This chain's CDR3 is CASSWTGEFNEQFF. Here the CDR3 DNA reads TGTGCCAGCAGTTGGACAGGGGAATTCAATGAGCAGTTCTTC.

The J gene is TRBJ2-6, the V gene TRBV11-2, with D uncertain. The CDR3 is made up of 13 amino acids. Trimming shortened V by 10 bases and J by 0 bases, and 7 bases separated the two germline ends. The germline V gene has CDR1 SGHAT and CDR2 FQNNGV. The CDR3 sequence is CAIGLSGANVLTF. CDR3 DNA: TGTGCCATAGGCCTCTCTGGGGCCAACGTCCTGACTTTC.